This T cell receptor beta chain is drawn from a study of blood T cell repertoires in COVID-19. Whole-study context: Both acute and convalescent COVID-19 samples were obtained from the United States, Italy and Spain. PBMCs, B-cell-depleted T cells, or T cells were the source of the cDNA or gDNA that made up the material.

CDR1 and CDR2 from the germline V gene are MNHEY and SMNVEV (reference sequence). V was trimmed by 5 bases and J by 1 base, leaving 8 bases between them. This CDR3 region has 13 residues. In the study's own analysis: For nucleated cells, counts were estimated from reference gene primer amplification. Generated by immunoSEQ multiplex PCR, the TCRdb table keeps only in-frame clones and is missing some. That table supplies the V and J calls and clone size; D and trimming were determined from the DNA. The sample carries under 150,000 clones, 85% to 90% recorded once. The source is a man at least 80 years old with acute or convalescent COVID-19. Sequencing was done on a sample of peripheral blood. V and J are TRBV27 and TRBJ2-5; maybe TRBD1 (5 bases). This chain's CDR3 is CASSRTIQETQYF. CDR3 nucleotides: TGTGCCAGCAGTCGGACAATCCAAGAGACCCAGTACTTC.